This T cell receptor beta chain was sequenced in a study of Graves' ophthalmopathy and Graves' hyperthyroidism. The CDR3 sequence is 13 residues long. Germline assignment: CDR1 MNHEY and CDR2 SVGEGT. V lost 5 bases, J lost 5 bases, and 12 bases lay in between. Uncontrolled infections, pregnancy, lactation or other autoimmune diseases led to patient exclusion. Amplifying from RNA transcripts, the study obtained TCR beta CDR3 regions. In the first round, RT-PCR was carried out with HTBI primers, and a multiplex PCR formed the second round. One entry per CDR3 protein results from TCRdb running MiXCR on the multiplex PCR reads. The data hold a few hundred thousand distinct CDR3 sequences, with about 17% observed a single time.

The J gene is TRBJ2-5, the V gene TRBV6-2 or TRBV6-3, with unresolved D. This receptor was identified in a woman aged 18-29 years with Graves' ophthalmopathy. Sample: peripheral blood. The CDR3 DNA reads as TGTGCCAGCAGTCCTTCCTTGGGGGAGACCCAGTACTTC. Its translation: CASSPSLGETQYF.